This T cell receptor beta chain was recorded in a study of chemoradiotherapy in HPV16-positive cancers. Study-level background: Candidate HPV-specific clones and shared TCR motifs came from two HPV16-positive patients.

The V gene end was trimmed by 2 bases and the J gene end by 3 bases; junction bases not matched to a gene: 12. CDR3 size: 19 residues. The germline gives CDR1 LGHNA, CDR2 YSLEER. Generated by immunoSEQ multiplex PCR, the TCRdb table keeps only in-frame clones and is missing some. The sample has about 22,000 clones; roughly 92% are singletons. The starting material was blood, obtained from a patient who underwent chemoradiotherapy. This receptor was taken from a human donor with HPV-associated anogenital cancer. The J gene is TRBJ1-6, the V gene TRBV4-3; 8 nucleotides match TRBD1. The CDR3 loop reads CASSQKLIRGQSYNSPLHF. The DNA of the CDR3 is TGCGCCAGCAGCCAAAAGCTTATCAGGGGGCAAAGCTATAATTCACCCCTCCACTTT.